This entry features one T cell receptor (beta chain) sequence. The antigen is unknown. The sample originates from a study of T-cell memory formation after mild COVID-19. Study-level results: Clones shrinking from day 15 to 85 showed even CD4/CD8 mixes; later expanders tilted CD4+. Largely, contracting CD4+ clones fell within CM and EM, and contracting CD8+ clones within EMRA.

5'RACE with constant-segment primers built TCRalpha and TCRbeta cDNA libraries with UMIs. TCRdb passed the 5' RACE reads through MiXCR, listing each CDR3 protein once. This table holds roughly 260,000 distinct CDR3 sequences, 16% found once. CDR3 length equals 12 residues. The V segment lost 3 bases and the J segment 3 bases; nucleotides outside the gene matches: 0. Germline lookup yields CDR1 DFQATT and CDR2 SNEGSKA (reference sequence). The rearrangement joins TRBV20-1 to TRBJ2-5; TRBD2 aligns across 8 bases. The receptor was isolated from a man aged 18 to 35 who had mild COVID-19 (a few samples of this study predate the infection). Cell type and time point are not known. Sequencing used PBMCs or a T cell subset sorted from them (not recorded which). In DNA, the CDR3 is TGCAGTGCTAGCGGGGGGGAAGAGACCCAGTACTTC. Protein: CSASGGEETQYF.